This note documents a single TCR beta chain sequence. The sample originates from a study of blood T cell repertoires in COVID-19. Methods used by the authors: Reference gene primer amplification in the assay estimated nucleated cell counts. TCRdb keeps only in-frame clones here, not all; method: immunoSEQ multiplex PCR. That table supplies the V and J calls and clone size; D and trimming were determined from the DNA. This table holds about 80,000 clones, around 85% found once. The clonotype was recovered from a woman over 75 with active or convalescent COVID-19. The sequenced material came from peripheral blood.

CDR3 amino acids: CATSEVTGLTETQYF. As DNA, the CDR3 is TGTGCCACCAGTGAAGTGACAGGGCTTACGGAGACCCAGTACTTC. The chain combines TRBV24-1 with TRBJ2-5, with TRBD1 identical over 7 bases. After removal of 4 bases from V and 5 bases from J, the junction contained 9 bases not matched to a gene. The CDR3 length is 15 residues. Germline V gives CDR1 KGHDR, CDR2 SFDVKD.